This T cell receptor beta chain is from a study of T-cell reconstitution after alpha-beta-depleted transplantation in children. The V gene lost 7 bases and the J gene lost 6 bases, with 19 bases spanning the gap. The CDR3 totals 15 residues. Germline V gene sequence: CDR1 SGHRS, CDR2 YFSETQ. In this sample, this clonotype turned up many times. The TCRbeta library was prepared with unique molecular identifiers. TCRdb reprocessed the PCR reads with MiXCR, giving one entry per CDR3 protein. The table has hundreds of thousands of distinct CDR3 sequences, 9.5% to 10% seen once; the top ten hold around a tenth.

The receptor was isolated from a human donor who donated a stem cell graft to a child with SCID. The sequenced sample was PBMCs from the stem cell graft donor, obtained from the stem cell graft. The chain recombines TRBV5-1 with TRBJ2-2; D could derive from TRBD1 or TRBD2 (6 bases each). The CDR3 is CASEQQNGGPGELFF. The CDR3 DNA reads as TGCGCCAGCGAACAACAGAACGGGGGCCCCGGGGAGCTGTTTTTT.